Only a few counts were recorded for the clone carrying this T cell receptor (beta chain). Its antigen is undetermined. This sample was taken from a study of cytomegalovirus exposure and HLA in healthy donors. Overall study findings and caveats: The records held CMV serostatus as the only immune exposure information. For TCR beta chains, V- and J-gene trimming was later linked to a missense DCLRE1C variant. Rarity held for most TCR sequences, but there were some public TCRs that occurred in many donors.

The germline CDR1 and CDR2 sequences are SNHLY and FYNNEI. The CDR3 is 17 residues long. J lost 0 bases, V lost 7 bases, and 11 bases had no gene match. This PCR relied on a set of 60 Vbeta primers and 13 Jbeta primers. Clones were read by immunoSEQ multiplex PCR, and TCRdb kept only the in-frame ones, dropping some. The table includes under 150,000 clones, 70% to 90% detected once. The sequence derives from a man aged 45-65 years in good health and CMV-seronegative. Source material: PBMCs. J is TRBJ1-3 and V is TRBV2; 8 nucleotides match TRBD1. CDR3 DNA sequence: TGTGCCAGCATGATCCGGGACAGGATTTACTCTGGAAACACCATATATTTT. Amino acid sequence: CASMIRDRIYSGNTIYF.